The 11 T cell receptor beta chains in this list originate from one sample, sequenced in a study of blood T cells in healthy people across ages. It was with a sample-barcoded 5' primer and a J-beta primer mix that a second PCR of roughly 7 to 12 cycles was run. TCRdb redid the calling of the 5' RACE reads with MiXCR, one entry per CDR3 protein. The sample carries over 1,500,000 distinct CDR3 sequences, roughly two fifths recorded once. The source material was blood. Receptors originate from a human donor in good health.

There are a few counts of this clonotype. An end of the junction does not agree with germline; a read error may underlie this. The CDR3 spells CASSFAGGEGDEQFF. CDR3 DNA: TGTGCTAGCAGCTTCGCGGGAGGTGAAGGGGATGAGCAGTTCTTC. The genes are TRBV7-7 and TRBJ2-1; 8 bases map to TRBD2. The CDR3 is made up of 15 amino acids. In germline, CDR1 is SSHAT, CDR2 FNYEAQ (reference sequence).

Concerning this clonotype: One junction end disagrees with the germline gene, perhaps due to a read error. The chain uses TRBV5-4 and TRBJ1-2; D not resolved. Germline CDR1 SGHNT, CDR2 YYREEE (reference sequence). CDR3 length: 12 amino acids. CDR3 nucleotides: TGTGCCAGCAGCTTTACCCAGACCGGCTTCACCTTC. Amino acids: CASSFTQTGFTF.

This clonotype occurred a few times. This chain's CDR3 is CASSQDLGLAIEQFF. CDR3 nucleotides: TGTGCCAGCAGCCAAGATTTAGGACTAGCGATTGAGCAGTTCTTC. The V and J genes are TRBV4-2 and TRBJ2-1; 9 nucleotides align to TRBD2. With 0 bases clipped from V and 9 bases from J, the junction kept 6 bases outside the gene matches. Germline V gene data show CDR1 as LGHNA and CDR2 as YNFKEQ. The length of the CDR3 is 15 residues.

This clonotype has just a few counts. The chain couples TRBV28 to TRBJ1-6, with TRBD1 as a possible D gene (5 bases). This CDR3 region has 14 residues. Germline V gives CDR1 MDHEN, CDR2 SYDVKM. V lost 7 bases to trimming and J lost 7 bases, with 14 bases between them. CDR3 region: CASNLVQENSPLHF. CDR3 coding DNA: TGTGCCAGCAATCTGGTACAGGAGAATTCACCCCTCCACTTT.

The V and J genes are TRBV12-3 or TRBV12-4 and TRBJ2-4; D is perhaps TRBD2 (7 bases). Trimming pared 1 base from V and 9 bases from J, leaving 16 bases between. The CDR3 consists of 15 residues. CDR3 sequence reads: CASSLDGGGGGIQYF. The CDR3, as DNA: TGTGCCAGCAGTTTAGATGGGGGCGGGGGAGGCATTCAGTACTTC.

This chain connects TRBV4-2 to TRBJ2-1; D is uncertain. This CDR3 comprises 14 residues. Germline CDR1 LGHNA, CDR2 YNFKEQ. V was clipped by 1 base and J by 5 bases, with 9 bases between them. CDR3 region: CASSQAEANNEQFF. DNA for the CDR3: TGTGCCAGCAGCCAAGCCGAGGCCAACAATGAGCAGTTCTTC.

The CDR3 DNA follows: TGTGCCATCTCCAGGAGGGACAGGGGGCGCGGGTTGTACGAGCAGTACTTC. Protein product: CAISRRDRGRGLYEQYF. This rearrangement joins TRBV6-1 to TRBJ2-7; 12 positions agree with TRBD1. V shed 10 bases and J 4 bases; nucleotides not matched to a gene: 17. Germline loops: CDR1 MNHNS, CDR2 SASEGT. The CDR3 is 17 residues long.

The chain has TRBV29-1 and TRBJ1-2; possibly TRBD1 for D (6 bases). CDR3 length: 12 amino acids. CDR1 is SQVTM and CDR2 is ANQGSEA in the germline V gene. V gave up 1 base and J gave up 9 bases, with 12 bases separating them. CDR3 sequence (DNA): TGCAGCGTTGAAGCAACAGGGACCCGCTACACCTTC. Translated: CSVEATGTRYTF.

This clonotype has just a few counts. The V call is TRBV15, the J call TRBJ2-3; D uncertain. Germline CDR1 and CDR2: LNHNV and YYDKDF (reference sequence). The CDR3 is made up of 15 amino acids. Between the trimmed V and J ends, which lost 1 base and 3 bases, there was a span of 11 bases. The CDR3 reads CATSRGGIQTDTQYF. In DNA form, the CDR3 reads TGTGCCACCAGCAGAGGCGGCATTCAAACAGATACGCAGTATTTT.

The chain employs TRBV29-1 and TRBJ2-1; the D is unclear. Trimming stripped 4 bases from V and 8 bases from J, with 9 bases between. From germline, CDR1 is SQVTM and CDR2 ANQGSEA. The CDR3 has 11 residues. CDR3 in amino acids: CSVVGSDEQFF. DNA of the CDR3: TGCAGCGTTGTTGGAAGCGATGAGCAGTTCTTC.

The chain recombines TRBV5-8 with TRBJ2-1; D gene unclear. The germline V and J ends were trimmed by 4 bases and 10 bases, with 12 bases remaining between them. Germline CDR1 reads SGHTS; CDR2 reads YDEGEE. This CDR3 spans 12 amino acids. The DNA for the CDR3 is TGTGCCAGCAGCATCGCCGGGTGGGAGCAGTTCTTC. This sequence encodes CASSIAGWEQFF.